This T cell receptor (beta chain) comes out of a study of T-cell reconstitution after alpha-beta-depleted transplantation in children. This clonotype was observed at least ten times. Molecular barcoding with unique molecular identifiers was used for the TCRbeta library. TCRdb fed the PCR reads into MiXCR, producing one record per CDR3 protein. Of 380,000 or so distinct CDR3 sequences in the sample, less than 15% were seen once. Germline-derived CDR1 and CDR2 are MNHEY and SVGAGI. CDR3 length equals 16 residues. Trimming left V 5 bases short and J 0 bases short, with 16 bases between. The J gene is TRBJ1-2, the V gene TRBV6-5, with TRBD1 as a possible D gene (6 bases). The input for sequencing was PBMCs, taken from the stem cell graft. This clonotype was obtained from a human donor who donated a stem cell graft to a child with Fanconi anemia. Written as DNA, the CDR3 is TGTGCCAGCAGTCTTTACCCGGACAGCTCTAACTATGGCTACACCTTC. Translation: CASSLYPDSSNYGYTF.